These 12 T cell receptor beta chains share one sample of origin, sequenced in a study of blood T cell repertoires in COVID-19. Some clones are missing from TCRdb's copy, which holds only in-frame ones; the method was immunoSEQ multiplex PCR. This table holds a few hundred thousand clones, approximately 80% found once. The sample consisted of peripheral blood. The receptor set was obtained from a man in his 60s with acute or convalescent COVID-19.

The chain has TRBV18 and TRBJ2-7; a possible D gene is TRBD1 (5 bases). This CDR3 contains 14 residues. V lost 0 bases and J lost 6, with 12 bases in between. Germline lookup yields CDR1 KGHSH and CDR2 LQKENI. CDR3 in DNA: TGTGCCAGCTCACCACCAGGGGCTTATCTCGAGCAGTACTTC. The encoded protein is CASSPPGAYLEQYF.

V is TRBV6-6 and J is TRBJ2-3, with 7 bases matching TRBD1. In germline, CDR1 is MNHNY, CDR2 SVGAGI (reference sequence). V lost 0 bases, J lost 0 bases, and 0 bases stayed unmatched. The CDR3 is made up of 15 amino acids. DNA of the CDR3: TGTGCCAGCAGTTACTCGGGACAGAGCACAGATACGCAGTATTTT. Amino acids: CASSYSGQSTDTQYF.

The J gene is TRBJ1-1, the V gene TRBV9, with a tentative D call TRBD1 (6 bases). Germline assignment: CDR1 SGDLS and CDR2 YYNGEE. This CDR3 comprises 13 residues. Trimming pared 3 bases from V and 7 bases from J, leaving 13 bases between. CDR3 region: CASSGGRGVEAFF. CDR3 DNA sequence: TGTGCCAGCAGCGGAGGGAGGGGGGTTGAAGCTTTCTTT.

This chain links TRBV9 with TRBJ2-2, with D perhaps matching TRBD1 (6 bases). The CDR3 has 14 amino acids. Per the germline V gene, CDR1 is SGDLS and CDR2 is YYNGEE. The V end was cut by 3 bases, the J end by 9 bases, with 15 bases between. CDR3 sequence: CASSGLRGSRELFF. Here the CDR3 DNA reads TGTGCCAGCAGCGGCCTCAGGGGTAGCCGGGAGCTGTTTTTT.

This clone turned up a few times. This sequence joins TRBV6-2 or TRBV6-3 and TRBJ1-5; D is possibly TRBD1 (6 bases). The V end was cut by 2 bases, the J end by 2 bases, with 19 bases between. The CDR3 totals 18 residues. In germline, CDR1 is MNHEY, CDR2 SVGEGT. CDR3 coding DNA: TGTGCCAGCAGTTACCCGAGGTCAGGGGCGTACGGCAATCAGCCCCAGCATTTT. Translating gives CASSYPRSGAYGNQPQHF.

The chain is built from TRBV6-5 and TRBJ2-6; D remains ambiguous. This CDR3 has 14 residues. From germline, CDR1 is MNHEY and CDR2 SVGAGI. The germline V and J ends were trimmed by 6 bases and 2 bases, with 8 bases remaining between them. This chain's CDR3 is CASSSVPGANVLTF. DNA for the CDR3: TGTGCCAGCAGCTCCGTCCCTGGGGCCAACGTCCTGACTTTC.

This clone showed up just once. The V call is TRBV10-3, the J call TRBJ2-1; 10 nucleotides line up with TRBD2. The germline CDR1 and CDR2 sequences are ENHRY and SYGVKD. V trimming: 0 bases; J trimming: 7 bases; junction bases outside the gene matches: 9. This CDR3 contains 17 residues. The DNA for the CDR3 is TGTGCCATCAGTGAGTCCTGGGGAGCGGGGGGGCCGAATGAGCAGTTCTTC. Its translation: CAISESWGAGGPNEQFF.

This clone was seen more than once but under ten times. One end of the junction fails to match germline, which may point to a read error. The V gene is TRBV6-1, the J gene TRBJ1-2; D may be TRBD1 (6 bases). This CDR3 is 12 amino acids long. Germline values: CDR1 MNHNS, CDR2 SASEGT. Written as DNA, the CDR3 is TGTGCCAGCAGTGAAGCGATCTCAGCAGGGGCCTTC. Translation: CASSEAISAGAF.

The V gene is TRBV10-2, the J gene TRBJ2-3; a weak D match, TRBD2 (7 bases). CDR3 length: 15 amino acids. Trimming left V 4 bases short and J 3 bases short, with 14 bases between. Germline assignment: CDR1 WSHSY and CDR2 SAAADI. The CDR3 DNA reads TGCGCCAGCAGTGGATGGGGGGGCAAGACAGATACGCAGTATTTT. Translated: CASSGWGGKTDTQYF.

V and J are TRBV29-1 and TRBJ1-1; a weak D match, TRBD1 (5 bases). The germline CDR1 and CDR2 sequences are SQVTM and ANQGSEA. Trimming cost V 6 bases and J 0 bases, with 11 bases left between them. CDR3 length: 13 residues. The CDR3 coding sequence is TGCAGCGTGTGGGGGGAAATGAACACTGAAGCTTTCTTT. Encoded protein: CSVWGEMNTEAFF.

The chain is built from TRBV12-3 or TRBV12-4 and TRBJ2-2, with D perhaps TRBD1 (6 bases). The CDR3 totals 13 residues. The V end lost 7 bases, the J end lost 4 bases, and 10 bases lay between the germline ends. This chain's CDR3 is CASINRATGELFF. The DNA of the CDR3 is TGTGCCAGCATCAACAGGGCCACCGGGGAGCTGTTTTTT.

The chain combines TRBV10-3 with TRBJ2-7, with D hard to call. The CDR3 loop spans 14 amino acids. Trimming cost V 0 bases and J 2 bases, with 8 bases left between them. Germline V gene sequence: CDR1 ENHRY, CDR2 SYGVKD. CDR3 DNA sequence: TGTGCCATCAGTGAGTCCGACACCCCCTACGAGCAGTACTTC. This encodes CAISESDTPYEQYF.